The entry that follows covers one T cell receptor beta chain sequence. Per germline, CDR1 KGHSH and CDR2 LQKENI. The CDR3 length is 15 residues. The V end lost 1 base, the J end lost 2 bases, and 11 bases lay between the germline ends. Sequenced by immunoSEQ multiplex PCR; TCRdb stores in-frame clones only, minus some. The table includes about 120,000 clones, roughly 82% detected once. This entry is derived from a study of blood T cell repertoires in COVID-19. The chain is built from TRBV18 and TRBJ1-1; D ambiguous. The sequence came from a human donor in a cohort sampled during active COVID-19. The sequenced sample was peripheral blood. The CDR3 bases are TGTGCCAGCTCACCACGCCAACAAAGAAACACTGAAGCTTTCTTT. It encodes CASSPRQQRNTEAFF.